The 28 T cell receptor beta chains given below trace back to one sample, sequenced in a study of blood T cell repertoires in COVID-19. Sequenced by immunoSEQ multiplex PCR; TCRdb stores in-frame clones only, minus some. The data show fewer than 200,000 clones, 60% to 85% seen once. The sequenced material came from peripheral blood. Receptor source: a woman aged 45-65 years with active or convalescent COVID-19.

The V and J genes are TRBV28 and TRBJ2-1; the D gene is possibly TRBD2 (6 bases). Between the trimmed V and J ends, which lost 6 bases and 7 bases, there was a span of 19 bases. The CDR3 extends over 15 amino acids. Germline CDR1 reads MDHEN; CDR2 reads SYDVKM. The CDR3 coding sequence is TGTGCCAGCAGCTATGCCGCGGGGACTCTTAATGAGCAGTTCTTC. Its translation: CASSYAAGTLNEQFF.

V gene TRBV2 combines with J gene TRBJ2-1; D is perhaps TRBD2 (7 bases). Trimming removed 8 bases at V and 0 bases at J, with 11 bases between. The CDR3 consists of 14 residues. Germline CDR1 SNHLY, CDR2 FYNNEI. CDR3 DNA sequence: TGTGCCAGCGGTAGGGGGGGCTCCTACAATGAGCAGTTCTTC. Translation: CASGRGGSYNEQFF.

The chain employs TRBV14 and TRBJ1-4; 9 bases agree with TRBD1. CDR1 is SGHDN and CDR2 is FVKESK in the germline V gene. Trimming removed 4 bases from V and 11 bases from J; junction bases left unmatched: 5. The CDR3 loop spans 13 amino acids. The CDR3 region is CASSRQGVGKLFF. The CDR3 bases are TGTGCCAGCAGCCGACAGGGGGTCGGTAAACTGTTTTTT. The whole variable domain, remainder taken from reference TRBV14 and TRBJ1-4, is EAGVTQFPSHSVIEKGQTVTLRCDPISGHDNLYWYRRVMGKEIKFLLHFVKESKQDESGMPNNRFLAERTGGTYSTLKVQPAELEDSGVYFCASSRQGVGKLFFGSGTQLSVL.

This chain joins TRBV7-2 and TRBJ1-2, with 7 bases that match TRBD1. This CDR3 spans 13 amino acids. The V gene's germline CDR1 is SGHTA and CDR2 FQGNSA. V lost 1 base to trimming and J lost 8 bases; unmatched junction nucleotides: 4. This CDR3 reads CASSLVGDSGYTF. The CDR3 bases are TGTGCCAGCAGCTTAGTGGGGGACAGCGGCTACACCTTC.

This clone was picked up a small number of times. The V and J genes are TRBV3-1 (or the pseudogene TRBV3-2) and TRBJ2-6, with 9 bases lining up with TRBD1. Looked up from germline, CDR1 is LGHDT and CDR2 is YNNKEL (reference sequence). Losses at the gene ends were 3 bases for V and 2 bases for J; bases not matched to a gene: 8. The CDR3 loop spans 18 amino acids. The CDR3 here is CASSQPRDRVAGANVLTF. The CDR3 nucleotides read TGTGCCAGCAGCCAGCCCCGGGACAGGGTAGCTGGGGCCAACGTCCTGACTTTC.

About this clone: This sample includes further DNA sequences coding for the same CDR3. This chain links TRBV30 with TRBJ2-7; 8 bases line up with TRBD1. The CDR3 is made up of 13 amino acids. Per germline, CDR1 GTSNPN and CDR2 SVGIG (reference sequence). Trimming at V came to 3 bases and at J to 3 bases, leaving 4 bases not matched to a gene. The CDR3 loop reads CAWRPDRGYEQYF. CDR3 coding DNA: TGTGCCTGGAGACCAGACAGGGGCTACGAGCAGTACTTC. Combining the CDR3 with reference TRBV30 and TRBJ2-7 gives the whole variable domain SQTIHQWPATLVQPVGSPLSLECTVEGTSNPNLYWYRQAAGRGLQLLFYSVGIGQISSEVPQNLSASRPQDRQFILSSKKLLLSDSGFYLCAWRPDRGYEQYFGPGTRLTVT.

The chain uses TRBV18 and TRBJ1-5, with 8 bases matching TRBD1. Germline V gives CDR1 KGHSH, CDR2 LQKENI. The CDR3 consists of 17 residues. V lost 3 bases and J lost 2; bases outside the gene matches: 9. This CDR3 is CASSPQTGASGNQPQHF. Written as DNA, the CDR3 is TGTGCCAGCTCACCCCAGACAGGGGCCAGTGGCAATCAGCCCCAGCATTTT.

CDR3 bases: TGTGCCAGCTCACCGCGACGTCCAGGCCAAGGAAACACCATATATTTT. Encoded protein: CASSPRRPGQGNTIYF. This chain joins TRBV18 and TRBJ1-3; D gene unclear. V was shortened by 3 bases and J by 4 bases, with 16 bases between the two germline ends. Germline V gene sequence: CDR1 KGHSH, CDR2 LQKENI. This CDR3 is 16 amino acids long.

The chain recombines TRBV19 with TRBJ1-2, with 9 bases lining up with TRBD1. V was clipped by 9 bases and J by 8 bases; unmatched bases: 7. Germline V gene sequence: CDR1 LNHDA, CDR2 SQIVND (reference sequence). This CDR3 contains 12 residues. The CDR3 coding sequence is TGTGCCAGCATGACAGGGGGAAGCGGCTACACCTTC. This gives the protein CASMTGGSGYTF.

The CDR3 DNA reads TGTGCCAGCAGACTGACAGGGGTCGGGGATACGCAGTATTTT. This translates into CASRLTGVGDTQYF. This sequence joins TRBV6-5 and TRBJ2-3; 8 nucleotides match TRBD1. The CDR3 spans 14 residues. V trimming: 6 bases; J trimming: 6 bases; junction bases outside the gene matches: 8. CDR1 MNHEY and CDR2 SVGAGI come from the germline V gene.

V gene TRBV12-5 combines with J gene TRBJ1-1; D is perhaps TRBD1 (5 bases). Between the trimmed V and J ends, which lost 5 bases and 3 bases, there was a span of 13 bases. The CDR3 covers 14 residues. The V gene's germline CDR1 is LGHNT and CDR2 FRNRAP. The CDR3 region has the DNA TGTGCTAGTGGTCCGCAGGGAGGTGACACTGAAGCTTTCTTT. This sequence encodes CASGPQGGDTEAFF.

The CDR3 loop reads CAISESPQDGYTF. CDR3 nucleotides: TGTGCCATCAGTGAGTCACCTCAGGATGGCTACACCTTC. The rearrangement links TRBV10-3 to TRBJ1-2, with no clear D. Trimming cost V 0 bases and J 6 bases, with 8 bases left between them. The germline CDR1 and CDR2 sequences are ENHRY and SYGVKD. The CDR3 loop spans 13 amino acids.

The rearrangement joins TRBV9 to TRBJ2-6; TRBD1 agrees at 10 bases. CDR3 length: 17 residues. J gave up 0 bases and V 2 bases, and 2 bases lay outside the gene matches. CDR1 and CDR2 from the germline V gene are SGDLS and YYNGEE. This chain's CDR3 is CASSVTGGVSGANVLTF. Written as DNA, the CDR3 is TGTGCCAGCAGCGTGACAGGGGGCGTCTCTGGGGCCAACGTCCTGACTTTC. Full variable domain (remainder filled in from reference TRBV9 and TRBJ2-6): DSGVTQTPKHLITATGQRVTLRCSPRSGDLSVYWYQQSLDQGLQFLIQYYNGEERAKGNILERFSAQQFPDLHSELNLSSLELGDSALYFCASSVTGGVSGANVLTFGAGSRLTVL.

V gene TRBV19 combines with J gene TRBJ2-3, with TRBD2 identical over 7 bases. CDR1 is LNHDA and CDR2 is SQIVND in the germline V gene (reference sequence). This CDR3 is built from 17 residues. Trimming at V came to 0 bases and at J to 0 bases, leaving 6 bases not matched to a gene. The CDR3 is CASSIDLTSKSTDTQYF. CDR3 DNA sequence: TGTGCCAGTAGTATAGACCTGACTAGCAAGAGCACAGATACGCAGTATTTT.

The genes are TRBV5-1 and TRBJ2-2; 9 nucleotides line up with TRBD1. V trimming: 0 bases; J trimming: 4 bases; junction bases outside the gene matches: 7. This CDR3 region has 17 residues. Germline loops: CDR1 SGHRS, CDR2 YFSETQ. CDR3 loop: CASSLVRTGASTGELFF. The CDR3 coding sequence is TGCGCCAGCAGCTTGGTCAGGACAGGGGCCTCCACCGGGGAGCTGTTTTTT.

The chain carries TRBV5-1 and TRBJ2-7; 9 bases line up with TRBD2. Germline-derived CDR1 and CDR2 are SGHRS and YFSETQ. The V segment lost 0 bases and the J segment 2 bases; nucleotides outside the gene matches: 6. The CDR3 contains 16 residues. CDR3 protein: CASSLGAIAGAYEQYF. In DNA form, the CDR3 reads TGCGCCAGCAGCTTGGGGGCTATAGCGGGAGCCTACGAGCAGTACTTC.

The CDR3 sequence is CASSLAAGGSTYEQYF. Written as DNA, the CDR3 is TGCGCCAGCAGCTTGGCAGCGGGAGGTTCCACCTACGAGCAGTACTTC. The J gene is TRBJ2-7, the V gene TRBV5-1; 9 nucleotides match TRBD2. Germline V gives CDR1 SGHRS, CDR2 YFSETQ. This CDR3 spans 16 amino acids. The ends lost 0 bases at V and 2 bases at J; junction bases unmatched: 6. The full variable domain, completed using reference TRBV5-1 and TRBJ2-7, is KAGVTQTPRYLIKTRGQQVTLSCSPISGHRSVSWYQQTPGQGLQFLFEYFSETQRNKGNFPGRFSGRQFSNSRSEMNVSTLELGDSALYLCASSLAAGGSTYEQYFGPGTRLTVT.

The chain recombines TRBV11-3 with TRBJ2-3; D is unresolved. Germline assignment: CDR1 SGHNT and CDR2 YENEEA. There are 14 residues in the CDR3. The V and J ends lost 0 bases and 5 bases respectively, with 9 bases between them. CDR3 residues: CASSLDHSGDTQYF. The CDR3 DNA reads TGTGCCAGCAGCTTAGACCACTCAGGAGATACGCAGTATTTT.

A single count supports this clone. The chain uses TRBV6-5 and TRBJ1-1, with D possibly TRBD1 on 6 matching bases. In germline, CDR1 is MNHEY, CDR2 SVGAGI. V was pared by 0 bases and J by 11 bases, with 7 bases between. The CDR3 has 11 residues. As DNA, the CDR3 is TGTGCCAGCAGTTACTCGGGGGCGGCTTTCTTT. Translated, it gives CASSYSGAAFF.

The rearrangement uses TRBV6-5 and TRBJ1-2; D is perhaps TRBD1 (5 bases). Germline V CDR1 and CDR2: MNHEY, SVGAGI. The V end was cut by 6 bases, the J end by 5 bases, with 10 bases between. CDR3 length: 12 residues. CDR3 protein: CASRSTAYGYTF. The CDR3 nucleotides read TGTGCCAGCAGGTCGACAGCTTATGGCTACACCTTC.

The V and J genes are TRBV9 and TRBJ2-7; 7 bases agree with TRBD1. The V gene end was trimmed by 0 bases and the J gene end by 2 bases; junction bases not matched to a gene: 2. CDR1 and CDR2 from the germline V gene are SGDLS and YYNGEE. The CDR3 has 14 residues. The CDR3 loop is CASSVGTGAYEQYF. Here the CDR3 DNA reads TGTGCCAGCAGCGTAGGGACAGGTGCCTACGAGCAGTACTTC.

The V and J genes are TRBV9 and TRBJ1-2, with D tentatively TRBD1 (6 bases). The ends were cut back, 5 bases at V and 5 bases at J, with 13 bases in the middle. The CDR3 sequence is 13 residues long. The germline gives CDR1 SGDLS, CDR2 YYNGEE. The CDR3 here is CASSNNREYGYTF. CDR3 DNA sequence: TGTGCCAGCAGTAACAACAGGGAATATGGCTACACCTTC.

V gene TRBV7-6 combines with J gene TRBJ2-1, with 7 bases fitting TRBD2. CDR3 length equals 16 residues. With V trimmed by 4 bases and J by 6 bases, 12 bases remained unmatched. From germline, CDR1 is SGHVS and CDR2 FNYEAQ. The CDR3 DNA is TGTGCCAGCAGCTCTCCCCGGGCTAGCGGCCCCAATGAGCAGTTCTTC. It translates to CASSSPRASGPNEQFF.

This chain uses TRBV5-6 with TRBJ1-2, with a tentative D call TRBD1 (6 bases). CDR3 length: 15 residues. Germline V gene data show CDR1 as SGHDT and CDR2 as YYEEEE. The V end lost 4 bases, the J end lost 3 bases, and 16 bases lay between the germline ends. CDR3 sequence: CASSLAGGVYYGYTF. CDR3 bases: TGTGCCAGCAGCCTGGCGGGGGGCGTATACTATGGCTACACCTTC.

CDR3 sequence: CASRRTGTMNTEAFF. The CDR3 DNA reads as TGTGCCAGCAGACGGACAGGGACCATGAACACTGAAGCTTTCTTT. The V call is TRBV11-2, the J call TRBJ1-1; 8 bases fit TRBD1. Germline V gene lookup returns CDR1 SGHAT and CDR2 FQNNGV. With 6 bases clipped from V and 0 bases from J, the junction kept 6 bases outside the gene matches. CDR3 length: 15 residues.

This clone was found a few times. This sequence joins TRBV7-2 and TRBJ2-1, with D possibly matching TRBD1 (6 bases). There are 13 residues in the CDR3. With 5 bases removed from V and 7 bases from J, the gap between germline ends came to 12 bases. From germline, CDR1 is SGHTA and CDR2 FQGNSA. The CDR3 loop reads CASSTTRGNEQFF. Written as DNA, the CDR3 is TGTGCCAGCAGCACCACTAGGGGGAATGAGCAGTTCTTC.

This clone has a handful of counts. CDR3 protein: CASSQVTGNSYNEQFF. CDR3 in DNA: TGTGCCAGCAGCCAAGTGACAGGGAACTCCTACAATGAGCAGTTCTTC. The genes are TRBV14 and TRBJ2-1; 7 bases match TRBD1. V was pared by 1 base and J by 0 bases, with 3 bases of the junction left unmatched. The CDR3 sequence is 16 residues long. Germline CDR1 SGHDN, CDR2 FVKESK.

Concerning this clone itself: Relative to the germline gene, one junction end is altered; a read error may explain this. V and J are TRBV7-6 and TRBJ1-6; D unclear. Germline CDR1 SGHVS, CDR2 FNYEAQ. This CDR3 has 12 amino acids. The CDR3 protein is CASSLARPLARF. The CDR3 DNA reads as TGTGCCAGCAGCTTAGCGAGGCCCCTGGCGCGCTTT.